This TCR beta chain was captured in a study of brain T cells in children with intractable seizures. Study-level findings and limits: Absence of clones before surgery may stem from lower sequencing depth.

As to time point: blood from clinic visit 5 months post-surgery; TSC patient then seizure free. Only cases whose brain tissue showed the highest T cell transcript signatures were sequenced. This CDR3 has 16 residues. Germline V gives CDR1 SGHTA, CDR2 FQGTGA. V lost 2 bases to trimming and J lost 0 bases, with 12 bases between them. Produced via immunoSEQ multiplex PCR; TCRdb's table is partial and in-frame only. The profile covers around 340,000 clones, with 85% to 95% appearing a single time and 4.5% to 7% taken by the ten largest. In the case of this clone: The antigen is unknown.

The V gene is TRBV7-3, the J gene TRBJ2-3; D uncertain. Sequencing was performed on peripheral blood, taken roughly 5 months after surgery. The TCR comes from a boy younger than two with tuberous sclerosis and intractable seizures. The CDR3: CASSLGPTGSTDTQYF. The CDR3 nucleotides are TGTGCCAGCAGCTTAGGGCCTACGGGTAGCACAGATACGCAGTATTTT. Combining the CDR3 with reference TRBV7-3 and TRBJ2-3 gives the whole variable domain GAGVSQTPSNKVTEKGKYVELRCDPISGHTALYWYRQSLGQGPEFLIYFQGTGAADDSGLPNDRFFAVRPEGSVSTLKIQRTERGDSAVYLCASSLGPTGSTDTQYFGPGTRLTVL.